Below, one TCR beta chain is given with its context. The data are from a study of blood T cell repertoires in COVID-19. Study as a whole: T cells, B-cell-depleted T cells, or PBMCs supplied cDNA or gDNA.

Methods used by the authors: For nucleated cells, counts were estimated from reference gene primer amplification. Clones were sequenced by immunoSEQ multiplex PCR, and TCRdb holds only the in-frame ones, with some missing. V and J calls and clone size come straight from that table; D and trimming were deduced from the DNA. The sample has roughly 390,000 clones; less than 85% are singletons. CDR1 is SGHTA and CDR2 is FQGTGA in the germline V gene. The CDR3 is made up of 15 amino acids. Germline trimming cut 5 bases from V and 5 bases from J; bases unmatched to any gene: 7. This TCR came from a young woman with acute or convalescent COVID-19. The sample taken for sequencing was peripheral blood. The V and J genes are TRBV7-3 and TRBJ2-2, with TRBD2 identical over 8 bases. The CDR3, as DNA: TGTGCCAGCAGCGCCATCCCGGGGGGGACCGGGGAGCTGTTTTTT. Protein product: CASSAIPGGTGELFF.